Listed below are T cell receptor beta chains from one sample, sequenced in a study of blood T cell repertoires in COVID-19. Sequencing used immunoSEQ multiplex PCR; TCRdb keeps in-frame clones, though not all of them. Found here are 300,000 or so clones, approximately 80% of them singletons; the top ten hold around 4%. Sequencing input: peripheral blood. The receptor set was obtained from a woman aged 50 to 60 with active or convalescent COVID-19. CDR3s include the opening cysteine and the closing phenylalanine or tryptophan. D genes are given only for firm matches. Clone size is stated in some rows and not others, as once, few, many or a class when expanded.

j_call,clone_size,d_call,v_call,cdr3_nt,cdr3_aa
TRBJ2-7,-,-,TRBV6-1,TGTGCCAGCAGTGAAGGGTACTTCCCCGAGCAGTACTTC,CASSEGYFPEQYF
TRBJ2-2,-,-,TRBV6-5,TGTGCCAGCAGTTTGTCGGGACTTACCGGCGGGGAGCTGTTTTTT,CASSLSGLTGGELFF
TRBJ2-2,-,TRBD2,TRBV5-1,TGCGCCAGCAGGGGAGCGGGAGCGACGAACACCGGGGAGCTGTTTTTT,CASRGAGATNTGELFF
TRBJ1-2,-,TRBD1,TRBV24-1,TGTGCCACCAGTGACCCCTTAAGGGGGACAGGGGGGGACGTCTATGGCTACACCTTC,CATSDPLRGTGGDVYGYTF
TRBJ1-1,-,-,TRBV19,TGTGCCAGTAGTGCGTGGACGGGAGGGAACACTGAAGCTTTCTTT,CASSAWTGGNTEAFF
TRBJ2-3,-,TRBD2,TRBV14,TGTGCCAGCAGCCTTCGACTAGCGGTCACAGATACGCAGTATTTT,CASSLRLAVTDTQYF
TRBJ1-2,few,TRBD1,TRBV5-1,TGCGCCAGCAGCACCAAAGGACAGGGAAGCTATGGCTACACCTTC,CASSTKGQGSYGYTF
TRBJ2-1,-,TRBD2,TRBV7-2,TGTGCCAGCAGCTCCTCTCCGGGACTAGCGGGATATGAGCAGTTCTTC,CASSSSPGLAGYEQFF
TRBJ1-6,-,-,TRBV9,TGTGCCAGCAGCGTAGCTGCTCGGGAGTCGCCCCTCCACTTT,CASSVAARESPLHF
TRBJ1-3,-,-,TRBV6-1,TGTGCCAGCAGTGAAGCAGCTCTTGGAAACACCATATATTTT,CASSEAALGNTIYF
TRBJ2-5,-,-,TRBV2,TGTGCCAGCAGCCTCCTAGCGCCCGAAGGGACCCAGTACTTC,CASSLLAPEGTQYF
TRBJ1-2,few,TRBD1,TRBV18,TGTGCCAGCTCACCTGAGGGACAGACTAACTATGGCTACACCTTC,CASSPEGQTNYGYTF
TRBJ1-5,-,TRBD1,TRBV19,TGTGCCAGTAGTACCCCGGGACAGGGGGTCAGCAATCAGCCCCAGCATTTT,CASSTPGQGVSNQPQHF
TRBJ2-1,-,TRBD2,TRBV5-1,TGCGCCAGCAGCTTTACTAGCGGTAGCTCCTACAATGAGCAGTTCTTC,CASSFTSGSSYNEQFF
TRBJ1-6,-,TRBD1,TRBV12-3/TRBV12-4,TGTGCCAGCAGTGCGACAGGGGATTCACCCCTCCACTTT,CASSATGDSPLHF
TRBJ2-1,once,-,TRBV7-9,TGTGCCAGCAGCTTAGGGGCTAATGAGCAGTTCTTC,CASSLGANEQFF
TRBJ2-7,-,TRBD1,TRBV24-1,TGTGCCACCAGTGACACAGGGGGCGCCGGAGACTACGAGCAGTACTTC,CATSDTGGAGDYEQYF
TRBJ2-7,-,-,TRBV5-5,TGTGCCAGCAGCTTGCGGCAGGTCTACGAGCAGTACTTC,CASSLRQVYEQYF
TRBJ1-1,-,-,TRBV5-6,TGTGCCAGCAGCTCCCCGGGGGTATGGACTGAAGCTTTCTTT,CASSSPGVWTEAFF
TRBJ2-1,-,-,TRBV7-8,TGTGCCAGCAGCCTCGGCTCCTACAATGAGCAGTTCTTC,CASSLGSYNEQFF
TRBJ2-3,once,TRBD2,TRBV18,TGTGCCAGCTCACCACTAGCGGGAGGGCTTGGCACAGATACGCAGTATTTT,CASSPLAGGLGTDTQYF
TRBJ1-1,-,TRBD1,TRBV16,TGTGCCAGCAGCCAATCCGGGACAGGGGGAACCATGAACACTGAAGCTTTCTTT,CASSQSGTGGTMNTEAFF
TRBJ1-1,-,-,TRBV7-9,TGTGCCAGCAGCTTATCCTTGAACACTGAAGCTTTCTTT,CASSLSLNTEAFF
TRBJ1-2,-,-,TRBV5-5,TGTGCCAGCAGCTTGGAGTCGGCGGCCCTTAACTATGGCTACACCTTC,CASSLESAALNYGYTF
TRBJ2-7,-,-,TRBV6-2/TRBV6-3,TGTGCCAGCAGTCCAGGTGGCGAGCAGTACTTC,CASSPGGEQYF
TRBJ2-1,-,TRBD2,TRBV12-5,TGTGCTAGTGGTTCCATACTTAGCGGGAGGCGGTACAATGAGCAGTTCTTC,CASGSILSGRRYNEQFF
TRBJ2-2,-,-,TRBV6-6,TGTGCCAGCAGTAGTTGGCTTGAAGACACCGGGGAGCTGTTTTTT,CASSSWLEDTGELFF
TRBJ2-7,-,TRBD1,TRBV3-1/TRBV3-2,TGTGCCAGCAGCCAGGGGACAGGGTCCTACGAGCAGTACTTC,CASSQGTGSYEQYF
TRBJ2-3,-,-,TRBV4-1,TGCGCCAGCAGCCAAGCGAGCCGGAGCACAGATACGCAGTATTTT,CASSQASRSTDTQYF
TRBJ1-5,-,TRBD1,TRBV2,TGTGCCAGCAGTGAAGCGCGGGAGACAGGGGGCGGCAATCAGCCCCAGCATTTT,CASSEARETGGGNQPQHF
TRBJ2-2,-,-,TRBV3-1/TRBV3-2,TGTGCCAGCAGCCTGGGCCCGGGAGCCGGGGAGCTGTTTTTT,CASSLGPGAGELFF
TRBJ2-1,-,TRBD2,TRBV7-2,TGTGCCACCCAGGAGCGGGAGGGCCCTTATGAGCAGTTCTTC,CATQEREGPYEQFF
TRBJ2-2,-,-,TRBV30,TGTGCCTTAGTCACCGGGGAGCTGTTTTTT,CALVTGELFF
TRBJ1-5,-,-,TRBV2,TGTGCCAGCAGTGAAAACTTTAGCAATCAGCCCCAGCATTTT,CASSENFSNQPQHF
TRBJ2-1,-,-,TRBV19,TGTGCCAGTAGTATTACGGGGGTATCTGGCAATGAGCAGTTCTTC,CASSITGVSGNEQFF
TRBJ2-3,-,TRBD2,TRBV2,TGTGCCAGCAGCGCTCTAGCGGGAGGGCTGGGGGATACGCAGTATTTT,CASSALAGGLGDTQYF
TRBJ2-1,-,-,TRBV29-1,TGCAGCGTTGCGTCGGACTACGCGAATGAGCAGTTCTTC,CSVASDYANEQFF
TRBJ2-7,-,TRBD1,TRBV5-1,TGCGCCAGCAGCTTATACCGGGACAGGGCGGACGGCGAGCAGTACTTC,CASSLYRDRADGEQYF
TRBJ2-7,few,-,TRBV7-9,TGTGCCAGCAGCGTGGCGGCACCTCCCTACGAGCAGTACTTC,CASSVAAPPYEQYF
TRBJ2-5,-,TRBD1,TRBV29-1,TGCAGCGTGGGACAGGGCGGGGAGACCCAGTACTTC,CSVGQGGETQYF
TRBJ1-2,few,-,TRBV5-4,TGTGCCAGCAGCTTGGACGTTGAGAACTATGGCTACACCTTC,CASSLDVENYGYTF
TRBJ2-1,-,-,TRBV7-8,TGTGCCAGCAGCTCGGTGCTCAAGTCGGGGAATGAGCAGTTCTTC,CASSSVLKSGNEQFF
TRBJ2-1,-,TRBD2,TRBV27,TGTGCCAGCAGTTCGGAGGGACTAGCTCTATTGGCTGAGCAGTTCTTC,CASSSEGLALLAEQFF
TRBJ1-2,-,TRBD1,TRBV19,TGTGCCAGTAGGGACAGGGCATCCCCTAACTATGGCTACACCTTC,CASRDRASPNYGYTF
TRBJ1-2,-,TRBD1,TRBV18,TGTGCCAGCTCACCGAGGGGACAGGACTATGGCTACACCTTC,CASSPRGQDYGYTF
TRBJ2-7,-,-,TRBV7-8,TGTGCCAGCAGCCCGACGGACAGACCGAACTACGAGCAGTACTTC,CASSPTDRPNYEQYF
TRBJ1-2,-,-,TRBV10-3,TGTGCCATCACGGCAGGGCCCGACTCTGGCTACACCTTC,CAITAGPDSGYTF
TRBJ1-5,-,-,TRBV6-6,TGTGCCAGCAGTTACGTGGCAGGCTATAGCAATCAGCCCCAGCATTTT,CASSYVAGYSNQPQHF
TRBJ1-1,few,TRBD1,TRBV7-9,TGTGCCAGCAGCTCGGGGGCCGGGACAGTAGAATCGGCTTTCTTT,CASSSGAGTVESAFF
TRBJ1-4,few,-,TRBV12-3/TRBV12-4,TGTGCCAGCAGTTTGAATAGAGGGGAAAAACTGTTTTTT,CASSLNRGEKLFF
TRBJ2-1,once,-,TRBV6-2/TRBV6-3,TGTGCCAGCAGTTACGAGACTTACAATGAGCAGTTCTTC,CASSYETYNEQFF
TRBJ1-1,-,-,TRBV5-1,TGCGCCAGCAGCTTGGATCGACGGCAGGGTGACACTGAAGCTTTCTTT,CASSLDRRQGDTEAFF